These 2 T cell receptor beta chains came from one sample sequenced in a study of blood T cell repertoires in COVID-19. The method was immunoSEQ multiplex PCR; TCRdb's version includes in-frame clones alone and lacks a portion of them. This sample carries approximately 200,000 clones, approximately 90% of them seen once, and the ten largest clones take roughly 4.2%. Sequencing was performed on peripheral blood. Receptors originate from a man over 45 with acute or convalescent COVID-19.

This rearrangement joins TRBV7-9 to TRBJ1-2, with 8 bases identical to TRBD1. Looked up from germline, CDR1 is SEHNR and CDR2 is FQNEAQ (reference sequence). V shed 7 bases and J 5 bases; nucleotides not matched to a gene: 9. The CDR3 has 14 amino acids. In DNA form, the CDR3 reads TGTGCCAGCACCTCGGACAGGGCGAGTTATGGCTACACCTTC. Protein product: CASTSDRASYGYTF.

The rearrangement joins TRBV6-6 to TRBJ1-5, with D perhaps matching TRBD1 (6 bases). The V gene lost 4 bases and the J gene lost 7 bases, with 14 bases spanning the gap. The CDR3 covers 14 residues. Germline CDR1 MNHNY, CDR2 SVGAGI (reference sequence). The DNA for the CDR3 is TGTGCCAGCAGTTCAATACAGGGCATCCAGCCCCAGCATTTT. Translated: CASSSIQGIQPQHF.